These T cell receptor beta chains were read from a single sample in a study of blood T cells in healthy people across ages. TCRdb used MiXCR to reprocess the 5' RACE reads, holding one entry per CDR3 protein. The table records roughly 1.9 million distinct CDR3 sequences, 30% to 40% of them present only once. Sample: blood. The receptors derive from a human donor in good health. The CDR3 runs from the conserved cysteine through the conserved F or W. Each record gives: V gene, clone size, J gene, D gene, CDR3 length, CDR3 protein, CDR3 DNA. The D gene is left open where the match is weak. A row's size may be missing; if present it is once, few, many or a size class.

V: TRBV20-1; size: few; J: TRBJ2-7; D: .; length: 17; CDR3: CSAQAQGQGGAHYEQYF; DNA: TGCAGTGCTCAGGCCCAGGGGCAGGGGGGCGCCCACTACGAGCAGTACTTC
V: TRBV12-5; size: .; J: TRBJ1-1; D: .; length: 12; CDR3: CASKLGFTEAFF; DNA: TGTGCTAGTAAGTTGGGGTTCACTGAAGCTTTCTTT
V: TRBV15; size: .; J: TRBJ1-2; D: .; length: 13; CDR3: CATSRDANYGCTF; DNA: TGTGCCACCAGCAGAGATGCTAACTATGGCTGCACCTTC
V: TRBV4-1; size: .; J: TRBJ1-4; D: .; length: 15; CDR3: CASSHTPGLVEKLFF; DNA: TGCGCCAGCAGCCACACTCCGGGTCTAGTTGAAAAACTGTTTTTT
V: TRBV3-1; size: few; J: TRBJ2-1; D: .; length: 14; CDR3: CASSQVGSGDEQFF; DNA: TGTGCCAGCAGCCAAGTGGGCAGCGGAGATGAGCAGTTCTTC
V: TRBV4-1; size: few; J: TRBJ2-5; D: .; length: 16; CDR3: CASSQGGTLDQETQYF; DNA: TGCGCCAGCAGCCAAGGGGGGACTCTAGACCAAGAGACCCAGTACTTC
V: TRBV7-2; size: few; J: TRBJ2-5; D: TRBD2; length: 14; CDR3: CASSPIAGGQTQYF; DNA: TGTGCCAGCAGCCCCATAGCGGGGGGGCAAACCCAGTACTTC
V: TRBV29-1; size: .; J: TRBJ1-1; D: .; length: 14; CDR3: CSVEGFRGYTEAFF; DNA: TGCAGCGTCGAGGGCTTTAGGGGTTACACTGAAGCTTTCTTT
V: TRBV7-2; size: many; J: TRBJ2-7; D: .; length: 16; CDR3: CASSLVGSGPPYEQYF; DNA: TGTGCCAGCAGCTTAGTAGGTAGCGGACCCCCCTACGAGCAGTACTTC
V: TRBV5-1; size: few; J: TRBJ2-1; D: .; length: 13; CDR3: CASSFWENSEQFF; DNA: TGCGCCAGCAGCTTTTGGGAAAACAGTGAGCAGTTCTTC
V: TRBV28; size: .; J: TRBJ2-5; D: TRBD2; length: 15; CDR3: CAGSSPREGQETQYF; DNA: TGTGCCGGCAGTTCACCTCGGGAGGGACAAGAGACCCAGTACTTC
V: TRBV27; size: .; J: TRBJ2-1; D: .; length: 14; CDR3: CASSFWGGQFEQFF; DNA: TGTGCCAGCAGTTTCTGGGGGGGCCAGTTTGAGCAGTTCTTC
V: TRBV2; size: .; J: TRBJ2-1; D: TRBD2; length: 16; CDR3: CASSEVGRGAYNEQFF; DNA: TGTGCCAGCAGTGAAGTAGGGCGGGGGGCCTACAATGAGCAGTTCTTC
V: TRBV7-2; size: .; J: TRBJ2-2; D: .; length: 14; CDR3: CASSFTPNTGELFF; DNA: TGTGCCAGCAGCTTCACCCCTAACACCGGGGAGCTGTTTTTT
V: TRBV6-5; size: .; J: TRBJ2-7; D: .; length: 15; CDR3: CASSYGVDSRLEQYF; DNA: TGTGCCAGCAGTTACGGCGTGGACAGCCGGCTCGAGCAGTACTTC
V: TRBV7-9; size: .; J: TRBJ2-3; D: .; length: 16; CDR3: CASSRRRGLGTDTQYF; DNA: TGTGCCAGCAGCCGCCGGCGGGGGCTTGGCACAGATACGCAGTATTTT
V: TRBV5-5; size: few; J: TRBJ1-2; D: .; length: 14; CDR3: CASSEAGTNYGYTF; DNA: TGTGCCAGCAGCGAGGCAGGAACTAACTATGGCTACACCTTC
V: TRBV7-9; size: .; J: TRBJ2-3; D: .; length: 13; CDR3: CASSTGQRPAQYF; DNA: TGTGCCAGCAGCACCGGACAGCGCCCAGCCCAGTATTTT
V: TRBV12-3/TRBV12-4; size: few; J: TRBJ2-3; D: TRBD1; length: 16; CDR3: CASSLPPQGGTDTQYF; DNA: TGTGCCAGCAGTTTACCTCCCCAGGGGGGCACAGATACGCAGTATTTT
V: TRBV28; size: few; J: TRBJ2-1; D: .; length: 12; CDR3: CASGFSRAGQFF; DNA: TGTGCCAGCGGTTTTAGCAGGGCAGGGCAGTTCTTC
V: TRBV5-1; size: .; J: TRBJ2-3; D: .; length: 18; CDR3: CASSPPSYSGRLPDTQYF; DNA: TGCGCCAGCAGCCCGCCCTCGTACTCCGGCAGACTCCCAGATACGCAGTATTTT
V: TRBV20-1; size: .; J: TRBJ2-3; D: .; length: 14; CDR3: CSADDRTSTDTQYF; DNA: TGCAGTGCAGACGACAGGACTTCCACAGATACGCAGTATTTT
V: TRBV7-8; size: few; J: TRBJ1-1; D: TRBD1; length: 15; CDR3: CASSPTTGMNTEAFF; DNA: TGTGCCAGCAGCCCTACGACAGGGATGAACACTGAAGCTTTCTTT
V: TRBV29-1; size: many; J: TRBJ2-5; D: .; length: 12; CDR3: CSAEPGEETQYF; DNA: TGCAGCGCCGAACCGGGGGAAGAGACCCAGTACTTC
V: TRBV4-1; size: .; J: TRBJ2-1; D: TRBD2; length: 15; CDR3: CASSQDIGGDNEQFF; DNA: TGCGCCAGCAGCCAAGATATTGGGGGGGACAATGAGCAGTTCTTC
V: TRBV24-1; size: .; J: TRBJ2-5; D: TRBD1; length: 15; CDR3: CATSDLTTGVETQYF; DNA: TGTGCCACCAGTGACCTCACCACAGGGGTAGAGACCCAGTACTTC
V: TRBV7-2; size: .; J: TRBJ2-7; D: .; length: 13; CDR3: CASSFYPWDEQYF; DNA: TGTGCCAGCAGCTTTTATCCATGGGACGAGCAGTACTTC
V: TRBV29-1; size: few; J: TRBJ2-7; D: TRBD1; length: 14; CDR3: CSAKRTGASYEQYF; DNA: TGCAGCGCAAAAAGGACAGGGGCCTCCTACGAGCAGTACTTC
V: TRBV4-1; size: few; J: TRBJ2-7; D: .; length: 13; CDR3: CASSQEATYEQYF; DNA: TGCGCCAGCAGCCAAGAGGCGACCTACGAGCAGTACTTC
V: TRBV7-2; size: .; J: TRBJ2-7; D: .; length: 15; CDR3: CASSLGGRGVTEQYF; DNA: TGTGCCAGCAGCTTAGGAGGCAGGGGGGTGACCGAGCAGTACTTC
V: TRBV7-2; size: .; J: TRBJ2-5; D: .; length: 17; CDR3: CAGSPTREAGTQEAQYF; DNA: TGTGCCGGCAGCCCAACCAGAGAAGCCGGAACCCAAGAGGCCCAGTACTTC
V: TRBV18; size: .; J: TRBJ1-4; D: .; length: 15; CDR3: CVSCAPGRSGEKLFF; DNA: TGTGTCAGCTGCGCCCCAGGGCGCAGTGGGGAAAAACTGTTTTTT
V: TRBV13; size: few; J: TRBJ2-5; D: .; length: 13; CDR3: CASSSRGHTEQYF; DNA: TGTGCCAGCAGCTCCCGCGGACATACGGAGCAGTACTTC
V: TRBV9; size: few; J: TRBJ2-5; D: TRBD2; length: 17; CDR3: CASSVDWRGSIVETQYF; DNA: TGTGCCAGCAGCGTAGACTGGCGGGGGTCCATCGTGGAGACCCAGTACTTC
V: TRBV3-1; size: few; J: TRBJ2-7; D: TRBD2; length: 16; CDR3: CASSPPGPAGVYEQYF; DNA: TGTGCCAGCAGCCCCCCGGGACCGGCGGGGGTCTACGAGCAGTACTTC
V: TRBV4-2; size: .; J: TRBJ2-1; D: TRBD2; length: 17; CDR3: CASSQVRPGTIDNEQFF; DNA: TGTGCCAGCAGCCAAGTGAGGCCCGGGACTATTGACAATGAGCAGTTCTTC
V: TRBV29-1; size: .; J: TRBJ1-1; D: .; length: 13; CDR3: CSVGFATAVEAFF; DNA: TGCAGCGTTGGGTTCGCTACAGCCGTTGAAGCTTTCTTT
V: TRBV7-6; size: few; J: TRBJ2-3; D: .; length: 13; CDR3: CASSEISTDTQYF; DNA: TGTGCCAGCAGCGAGATCTCGACAGATACGCAGTATTTT
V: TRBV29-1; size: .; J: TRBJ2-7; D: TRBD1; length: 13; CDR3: CSVTGQGPYEQYF; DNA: TGCAGCGTGACAGGACAGGGCCCCTACGAGCAGTACTTC
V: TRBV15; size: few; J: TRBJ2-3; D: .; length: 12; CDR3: CASGLAGDTQYF; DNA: TGTGCCTCGGGACTGGCGGGTGATACGCAGTATTTT
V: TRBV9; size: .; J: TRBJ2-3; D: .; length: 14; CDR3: CASSVDIGVSTQYF; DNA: TGTGCCAGCAGCGTAGATATAGGAGTCTCCACGCAGTATTTT
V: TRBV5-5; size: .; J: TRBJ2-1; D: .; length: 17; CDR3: CASSLVRGLGRYNEQFF; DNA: TGTGCCAGCAGCTTGGTTCGGGGCCTAGGACGTTACAATGAGCAGTTCTTC
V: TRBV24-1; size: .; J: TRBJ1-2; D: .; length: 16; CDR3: CATSGYASGNNYGYTF; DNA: TGTGCCACCAGTGGGTACGCAAGTGGAAACAACTATGGCTACACCTTC
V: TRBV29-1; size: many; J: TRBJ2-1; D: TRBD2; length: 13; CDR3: CSVIAGGQGEQFF; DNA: TGCAGCGTCATAGCGGGGGGGCAGGGTGAGCAGTTCTTC
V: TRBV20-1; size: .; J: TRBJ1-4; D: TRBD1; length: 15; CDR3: CSATGTGRPHEKLFF; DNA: TGCAGTGCCACCGGGACAGGAAGACCCCATGAAAAACTGTTTTTT
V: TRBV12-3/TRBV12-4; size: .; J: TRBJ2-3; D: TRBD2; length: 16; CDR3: CASTWTSGVITDTQYF; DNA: TGTGCCAGCACCTGGACTAGCGGGGTCATCACAGATACGCAGTATTTT
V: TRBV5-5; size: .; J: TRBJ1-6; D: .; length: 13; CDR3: CASSSWTVESLHF; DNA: TGTGCCAGCAGCTCCTGGACAGTTGAATCCCTCCACTTT
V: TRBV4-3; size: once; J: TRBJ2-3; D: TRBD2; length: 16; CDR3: CASSQKIAGGPDTQYF; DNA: TGCGCCAGCAGCCAAAAGATAGCGGGGGGGCCAGATACGCAGTATTTT
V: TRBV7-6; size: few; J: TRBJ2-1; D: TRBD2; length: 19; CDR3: CASSLGARFDPSRGNEQFF; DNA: TGTGCCAGCAGCTTAGGGGCCCGCTTCGACCCCTCGCGGGGGAATGAGCAGTTCTTC
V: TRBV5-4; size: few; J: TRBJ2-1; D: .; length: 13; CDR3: CASSLGIVAEQFF; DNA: TGTGCCAGTAGCTTGGGAATAGTCGCTGAGCAGTTCTTC